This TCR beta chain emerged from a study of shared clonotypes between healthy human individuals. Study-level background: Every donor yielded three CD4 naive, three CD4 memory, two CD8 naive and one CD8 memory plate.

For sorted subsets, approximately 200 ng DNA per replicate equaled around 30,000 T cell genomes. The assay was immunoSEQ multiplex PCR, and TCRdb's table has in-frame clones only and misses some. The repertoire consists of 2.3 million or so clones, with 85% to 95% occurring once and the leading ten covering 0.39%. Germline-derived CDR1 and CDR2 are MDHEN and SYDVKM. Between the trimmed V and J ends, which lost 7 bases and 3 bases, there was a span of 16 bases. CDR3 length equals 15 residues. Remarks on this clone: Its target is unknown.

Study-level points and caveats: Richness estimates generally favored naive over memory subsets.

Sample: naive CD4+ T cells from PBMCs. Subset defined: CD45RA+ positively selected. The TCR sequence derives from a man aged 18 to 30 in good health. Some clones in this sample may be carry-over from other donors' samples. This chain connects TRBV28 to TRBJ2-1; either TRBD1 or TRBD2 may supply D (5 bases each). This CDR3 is CASTARGVLYNEQFF. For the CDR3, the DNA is TGTGCCAGCACCGCACGGGGCGTCCTCTACAATGAGCAGTTCTTC.